Each of the 5 T cell receptor beta chains below was sequenced from the same sample in a study of cytomegalovirus exposure and HLA in healthy donors. Researchers ran the PCR with 60 Vbeta and 13 Jbeta primers. Produced via immunoSEQ multiplex PCR; TCRdb's table is partial and in-frame only. The table includes around 100,000 clones, around 66% detected once. The sequenced sample consisted of PBMCs. Every receptor here comes from a man aged 25-45 years in good health and CMV-seronegative.

V and J are TRBV7-2 and TRBJ2-7, with D possibly TRBD2 on 5 matching bases. The germline V gene has CDR1 SGHTA and CDR2 FQGNSA. CDR3 length: 14 residues. V was pared by 1 base and J by 4 bases, with 11 bases between. CDR3 residues: CASSLDGMSYEQYF. CDR3 DNA sequence: TGTGCCAGCAGCTTAGACGGGATGTCTTACGAGCAGTACTTC.

Of note for this clone: One end of the junction does not line up with germline, which may come from a read error. In DNA form, the CDR3 reads TGTGCCAGCAGTGACTCCGGGACTAGCTACAATGAGCAGTTCTTC. Its translation is CASSDSGTSYNEQFF. This rearrangement joins TRBV6-6 to TRBJ2-1, with 8 bases matching TRBD2. The CDR3 runs 15 residues. Germline V gene lookup returns CDR1 MNHNY and CDR2 SVGAGI (reference sequence).

The chain links TRBV6-5 to TRBJ2-1; 7 bases fit TRBD1. The CDR3 loop spans 15 amino acids. V shed 5 bases and J 1 base; nucleotides not matched to a gene: 5. Per germline, CDR1 MNHEY and CDR2 SVGAGI. Here the CDR3 DNA reads TGTGCCAGCAGTAGGGACAGCAGTTCCTACAATGAGCAGTTCTTC. This gives the protein CASSRDSSSYNEQFF.

This clone was recorded a few times. This chain links TRBV13 with TRBJ2-7, with 9 bases identical to TRBD2. The V gene's germline CDR1 is PRHDT and CDR2 FYEKMQ (reference sequence). The CDR3 extends over 17 amino acids. The J segment lost 1 base and the V segment lost 4 bases, leaving 11 bases of the junction unmatched. CDR3 nucleotides: TGTGCCAGCAGCTCGACCCACATACTAGCGGGTTCCTACGAGCAGTACTTC. It is translated as CASSSTHILAGSYEQYF.

The CDR3 DNA reads TGTGCCAGCACGGCCCTGGGGCCCCCCTACGAGCAGTACTTC. This translates into CASTALGPPYEQYF. The rearrangement links TRBV6-1 to TRBJ2-7, with D perhaps matching TRBD1 (5 bases). Germline values: CDR1 MNHNS, CDR2 SASEGT. CDR3 length: 14 residues. Trimming left V 7 bases short and J 2 bases short, with 15 bases between.